This TCR beta chain was documented in a study of cytomegalovirus exposure and HLA in healthy donors. Study-wide results and caveats: Later work found most CMV-associated TCR beta chains apparently HLA-restricted.

PCR primers comprised 60 Vbeta and 13 Jbeta primers. Per the original data handling: Unique TCR beta chains totaled some 88 million in a later count, with roughly 10 million of them shared. The repertoire was sequenced with immunoSEQ multiplex PCR; TCRdb's copy has only in-frame clones and lacks some. Clone size and the V and J calls come from that table; the DNA yielded D and trimming. This sample has around 140,000 clones, with approximately 80% found just once. This clone was picked up one time. The antigen is undetermined. CDR3 size: 12 residues. CDR1 and CDR2 (germline): LNHDA, SQIVND (reference sequence). The V end lost 5 bases, the J end lost 5 bases, and 9 bases lay between the germline ends.

This clonotype was sampled from a female donor in good health and CMV-seronegative. Sequencing was carried out using PBMCs. The chain employs TRBV19 and TRBJ1-1; no clear D gene. CDR3 sequence: CASSFLETEAFF. In nucleotides, the CDR3 is TGTGCCAGTAGTTTTCTAGAAACTGAAGCTTTCTTT.